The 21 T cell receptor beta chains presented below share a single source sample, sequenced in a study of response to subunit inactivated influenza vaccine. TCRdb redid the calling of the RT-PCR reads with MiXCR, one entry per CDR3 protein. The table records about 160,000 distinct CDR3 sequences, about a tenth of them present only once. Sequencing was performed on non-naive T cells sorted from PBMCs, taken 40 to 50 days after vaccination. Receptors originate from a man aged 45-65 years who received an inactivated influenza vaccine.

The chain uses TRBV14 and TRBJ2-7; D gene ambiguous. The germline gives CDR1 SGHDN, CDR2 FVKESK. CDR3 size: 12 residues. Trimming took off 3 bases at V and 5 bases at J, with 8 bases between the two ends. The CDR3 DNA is TGTGCCAGCAGCCACTGGTCCAACGAGCAGTACTTC. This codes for CASSHWSNEQYF.

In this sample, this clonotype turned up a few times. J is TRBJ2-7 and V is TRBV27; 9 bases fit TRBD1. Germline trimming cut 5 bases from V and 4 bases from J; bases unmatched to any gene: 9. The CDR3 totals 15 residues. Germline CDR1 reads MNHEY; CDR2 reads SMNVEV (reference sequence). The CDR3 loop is CASSKKGQGPYEQYF. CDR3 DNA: TGTGCCAGCAGTAAGAAAGGACAGGGGCCATACGAGCAGTACTTC.

The CDR3: CASSPDLKRTGELFF. CDR3 bases: TGTGCCAGCAGCCCGGACCTTAAGAGGACCGGGGAGCTGTTTTTT. The chain is built from TRBV5-6 and TRBJ2-2; D is unclear. CDR1 is SGHDT, CDR2 YYEEEE, per germline. There are 15 residues in the CDR3. Deletions cut 4 bases from V and 5 bases from J, with 15 bases between.

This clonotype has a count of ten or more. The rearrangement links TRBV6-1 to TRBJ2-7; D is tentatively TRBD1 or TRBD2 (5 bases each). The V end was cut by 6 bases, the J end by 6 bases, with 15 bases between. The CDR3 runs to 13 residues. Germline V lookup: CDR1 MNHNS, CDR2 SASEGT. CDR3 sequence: CASRPDFGTEQYF. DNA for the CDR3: TGTGCCAGCAGACCCGATTTCGGGACCGAGCAGTACTTC.

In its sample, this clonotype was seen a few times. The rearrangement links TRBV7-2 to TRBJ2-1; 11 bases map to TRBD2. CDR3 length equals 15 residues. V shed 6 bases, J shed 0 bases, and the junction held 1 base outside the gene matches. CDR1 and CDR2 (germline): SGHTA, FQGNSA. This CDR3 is CASSTSGGSYNEQFF. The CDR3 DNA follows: TGTGCCAGCAGTACTAGCGGGGGCTCCTACAATGAGCAGTTCTTC.

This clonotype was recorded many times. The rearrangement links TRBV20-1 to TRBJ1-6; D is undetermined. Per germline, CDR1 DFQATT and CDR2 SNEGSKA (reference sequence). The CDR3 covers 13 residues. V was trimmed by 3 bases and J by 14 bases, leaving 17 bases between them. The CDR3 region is CSASPQMGRALHF. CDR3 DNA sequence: TGCAGTGCTAGCCCTCAGATGGGGAGGGCCCTCCACTTT.

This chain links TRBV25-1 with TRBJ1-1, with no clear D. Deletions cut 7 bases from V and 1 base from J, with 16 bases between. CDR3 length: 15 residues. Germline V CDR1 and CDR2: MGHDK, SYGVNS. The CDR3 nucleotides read TGTGCCAGCAACGAACCCGGCCTCGGGAACACTGAAGCTTTCTTT. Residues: CASNEPGLGNTEAFF.

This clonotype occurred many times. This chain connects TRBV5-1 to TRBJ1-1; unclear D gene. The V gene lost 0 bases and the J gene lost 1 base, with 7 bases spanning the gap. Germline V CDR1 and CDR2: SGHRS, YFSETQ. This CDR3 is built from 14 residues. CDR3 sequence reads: CASSLESGNTEAFF. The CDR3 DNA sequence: TGCGCCAGCAGCTTGGAATCAGGGAACACTGAAGCTTTCTTT.

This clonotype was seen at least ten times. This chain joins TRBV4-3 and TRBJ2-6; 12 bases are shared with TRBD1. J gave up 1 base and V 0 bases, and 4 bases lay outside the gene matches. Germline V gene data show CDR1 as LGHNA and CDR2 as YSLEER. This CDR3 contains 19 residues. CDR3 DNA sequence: TGCGCCAGCAGCCAAGAACCGGGACAGGGGGCGTCTGGGGCCAACGTCCTGACTTTC. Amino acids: CASSQEPGQGASGANVLTF.

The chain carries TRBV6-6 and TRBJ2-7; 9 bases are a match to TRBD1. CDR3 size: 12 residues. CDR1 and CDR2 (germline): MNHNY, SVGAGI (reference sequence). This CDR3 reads CVTQGAGYEQYF. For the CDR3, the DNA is TGTGTCACACAGGGGGCGGGGTACGAGCAGTACTTC.

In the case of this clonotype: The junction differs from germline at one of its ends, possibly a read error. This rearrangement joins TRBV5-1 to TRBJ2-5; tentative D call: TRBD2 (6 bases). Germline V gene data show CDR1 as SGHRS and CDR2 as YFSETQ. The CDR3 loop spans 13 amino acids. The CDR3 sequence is CASSVPGEEAQYF. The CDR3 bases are TGCGCCAGCAGCGTACCGGGGGAAGAGGCCCAGTACTTC.

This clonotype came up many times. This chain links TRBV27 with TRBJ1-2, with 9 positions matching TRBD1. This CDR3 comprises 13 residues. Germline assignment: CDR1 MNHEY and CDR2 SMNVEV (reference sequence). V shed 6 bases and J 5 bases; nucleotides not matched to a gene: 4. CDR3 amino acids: CASSRGQGYGYTF. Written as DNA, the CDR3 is TGTGCCAGCAGCCGGGGACAGGGATATGGCTACACCTTC.

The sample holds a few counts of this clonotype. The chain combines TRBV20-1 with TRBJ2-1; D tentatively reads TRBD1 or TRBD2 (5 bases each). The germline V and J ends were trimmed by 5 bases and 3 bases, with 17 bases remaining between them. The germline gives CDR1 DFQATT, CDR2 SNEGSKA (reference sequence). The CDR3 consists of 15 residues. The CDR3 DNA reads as TGCAGTGCTCCCGGTGAGGGGCGTTACTACAATGAGCAGTTCTTC. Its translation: CSAPGEGRYYNEQFF.

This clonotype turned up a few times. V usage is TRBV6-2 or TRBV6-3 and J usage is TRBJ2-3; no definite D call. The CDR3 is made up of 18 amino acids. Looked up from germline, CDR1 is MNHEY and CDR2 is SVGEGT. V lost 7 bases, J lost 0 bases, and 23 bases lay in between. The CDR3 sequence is CASIRRRLSGSSTDTQYF. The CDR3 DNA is TGTGCCAGCATCCGAAGGAGACTCTCGGGCTCTAGCACAGATACGCAGTATTTT.

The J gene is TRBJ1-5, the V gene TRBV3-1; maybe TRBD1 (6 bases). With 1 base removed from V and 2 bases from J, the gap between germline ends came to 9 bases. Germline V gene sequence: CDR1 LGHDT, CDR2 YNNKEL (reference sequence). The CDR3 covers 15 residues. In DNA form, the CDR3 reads TGTGCCAGCAGCCAAGGGGCAGGGGGCAATCAGCCCCAGCATTTT. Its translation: CASSQGAGGNQPQHF.

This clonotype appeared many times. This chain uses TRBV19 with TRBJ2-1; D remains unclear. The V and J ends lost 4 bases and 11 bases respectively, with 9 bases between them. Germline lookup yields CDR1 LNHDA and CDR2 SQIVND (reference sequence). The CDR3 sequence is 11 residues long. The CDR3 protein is CASSTSSKQFF. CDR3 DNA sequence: TGTGCCAGTAGTACCAGTTCGAAGCAGTTCTTC.

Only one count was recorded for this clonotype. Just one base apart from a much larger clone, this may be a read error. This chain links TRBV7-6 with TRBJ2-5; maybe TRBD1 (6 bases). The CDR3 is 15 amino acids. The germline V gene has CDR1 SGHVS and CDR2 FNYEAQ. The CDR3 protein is CAISLGGGGQETQYF. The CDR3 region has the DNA TGTGCCATCAGCTTAGGGGGTGGGGGCCAAGAGACCCAGTACTTC.

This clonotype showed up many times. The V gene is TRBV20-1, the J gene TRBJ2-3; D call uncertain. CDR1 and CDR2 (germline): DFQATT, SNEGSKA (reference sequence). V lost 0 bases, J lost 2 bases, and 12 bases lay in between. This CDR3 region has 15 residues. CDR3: CSARDMLLYTDTQYF. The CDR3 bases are TGCAGTGCTAGAGATATGTTACTATACACAGATACGCAGTATTTT.

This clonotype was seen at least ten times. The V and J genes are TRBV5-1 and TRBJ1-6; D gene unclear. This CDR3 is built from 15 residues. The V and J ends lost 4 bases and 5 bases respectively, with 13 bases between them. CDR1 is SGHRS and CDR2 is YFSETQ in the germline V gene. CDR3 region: CASSLRVTDNSPLHF. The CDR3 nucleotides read TGCGCCAGCAGCCTCCGGGTCACAGATAATTCACCCCTCCACTTT.

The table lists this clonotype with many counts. Written as DNA, the CDR3 is TGTGCCAGCAACCGTCGGGGGGCGGCTTTCTTT. Translation: CASNRRGAAFF. The V gene is TRBV2, the J gene TRBJ1-1; possibly TRBD1 for D (6 bases). Germline V gives CDR1 SNHLY, CDR2 FYNNEI. The CDR3 contains 11 residues. V was pared by 7 bases and J by 11 bases, with 14 bases between.

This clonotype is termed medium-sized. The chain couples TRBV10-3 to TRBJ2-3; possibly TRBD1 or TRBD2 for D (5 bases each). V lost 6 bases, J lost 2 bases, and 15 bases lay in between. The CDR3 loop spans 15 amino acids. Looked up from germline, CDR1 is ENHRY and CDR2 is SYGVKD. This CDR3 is CAIRDPGTNTDTQYF. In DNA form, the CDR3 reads TGTGCCATCAGAGATCCAGGGACCAACACAGATACGCAGTATTTT.